This record concerns one TCR beta chain sequence. Antigen unknown. This entry belongs to a study of OX40 agonist ivuxolimab in advanced cancers. Study details: The patients' treatment was ivuxolimab, an agonistic anti-OX40 (CD134) antibody. Partial responses, seen in three patients, involved one hepatocellular carcinoma and two cutaneous melanomas. Study-wide points: Clonal expansion in partial responders at 0.1-3.0 mg/kg ranked among the lowest.

Looked up from germline, CDR1 is SGHNT and CDR2 is YENEEA. V dropped 1 base and J dropped 4; count of bases not matched to a gene: 12. This CDR3 has 18 amino acids. Clones were sequenced by immunoSEQ multiplex PCR, and TCRdb holds only the in-frame ones, with some missing. The data contain 34,000 or so clones, about four fifths of them singletons. This specimen consisted of CD4+ or CD8+ T cells sorted from blood, obtained in a trial of the OX40 agonist ivuxolimab. The gene calls are TRBV11-3 and TRBJ2-3; 9 bases match TRBD1. The receptor comes from an adult with an advanced solid tumor such as melanoma, head and neck, liver or kidney cancer. CDR3 nucleotides: TGTGCCAGCAGCTTAGGTGTGGGGACAGGGCTTCTATCAGATACGCAGTATTTT. Amino acid sequence: CASSLGVGTGLLSDTQYF.